This T cell receptor (beta chain) was captured in a study of a mutant IDH1 vaccine in newly diagnosed glioma. V was clipped by 0 bases and J by 6 bases, with 9 bases between them. Germline loops: CDR1 LNHNV, CDR2 YYDKDF (reference sequence). CDR3 size: 13 residues. Clones were read by immunoSEQ multiplex PCR, and TCRdb kept only the in-frame ones, dropping some. The sample holds some 59,000 clones, roughly 80% seen once. Time point specified: baseline, week 1 (first vaccination visit). Treatment meaning: pre-vaccination baseline after standard-of-care therapy. The study enrolled donors with new WHO grade 3 or 4 IDH1-mutant, ATRX-lost astrocytomas.

This clonotype was obtained from a man aged 18 to 30 with glioma. V is TRBV15 and J is TRBJ2-7, with a weak D call TRBD2 (5 bases). Source: PBMCs, taken from a glioma patient treated with radiotherapy, temozolomide or both. The CDR3 bases are TGTGCCACCAGCAGAGATCGGGGTAGCGAGCAGTACTTC. Its translation: CATSRDRGSEQYF. The full variable domain, in which reference TRBV15 and TRBJ2-7 provide the parts outside the CDR3, is DAMVIQNPRYQVTQFGKPVTLSCSQTLNHNVMYWYQQKSSQAPKLLFHYYDKDFNNEADTPDNFQSRRPNTSFCFLDIRSPGLGDTAMYLCATSRDRGSEQYFGPGTRLTVT.